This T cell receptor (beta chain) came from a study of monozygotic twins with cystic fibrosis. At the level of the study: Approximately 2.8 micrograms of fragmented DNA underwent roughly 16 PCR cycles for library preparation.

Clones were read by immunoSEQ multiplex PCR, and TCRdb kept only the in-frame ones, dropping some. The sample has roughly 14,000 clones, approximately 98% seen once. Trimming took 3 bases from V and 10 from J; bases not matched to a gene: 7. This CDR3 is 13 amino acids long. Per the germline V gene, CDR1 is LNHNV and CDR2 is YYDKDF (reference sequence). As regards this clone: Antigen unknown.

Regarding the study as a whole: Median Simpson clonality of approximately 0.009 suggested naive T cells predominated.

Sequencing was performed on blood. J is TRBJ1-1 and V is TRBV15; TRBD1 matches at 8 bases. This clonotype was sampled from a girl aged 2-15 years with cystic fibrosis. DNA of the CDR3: TGTGCCACCAGCAGTGACAGGGGTGTAGGAGCTTTCTTT. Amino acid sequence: CATSSDRGVGAFF.